A single T cell receptor (beta chain) is shown here with its context. As yet, its antigen is unknown. The sample is drawn from a study of cytotoxic CD8 clonotypes in ibrutinib-treated CLL. Study-wide background: Among the samples, the mean was around 260,000 productive templates and 94,082 productive rearrangements. Findings and caveats of the study: Patients showed higher baseline clonality than age-matched healthy donors, and it tracked circulating CD8+ T-cell counts.

PBMCs were cryopreserved, and roughly 2 micrograms of genomic DNA from them went into TCR beta libraries. The V and J ends lost 5 bases and 8 bases respectively, with 18 bases between them. The germline gives CDR1 SEHNR, CDR2 FQNEAQ (reference sequence). This CDR3 comprises 15 residues. TCRdb's copy holds only in-frame clones and misses some; the assay was immunoSEQ multiplex PCR. The sample contains about 5,500 clones, roughly 68% of which appear only once. The source of this sequence is a human donor with chronic lymphocytic leukemia. The rearrangement uses TRBV7-9 and TRBJ1-4; the D is unclear. This specimen was PBMCs, taken before ibrutinib treatment. CDR3 sequence: CASSPPGKREEKLFF. The CDR3 nucleotides read TGTGCCAGCAGCCCCCCCGGCAAGAGGGAAGAAAAACTGTTTTTT.